This TCR beta chain is from a study of cytomegalovirus exposure and HLA in healthy donors. This clone was seen once. Its antigen is not identified. Study-level findings and limits: Within the data, a cluster of highly shared sequence variants was likely a sequencing artifact. When presence/absence was analysed, sequencing depth was taken to be roughly uniform across donors. TCR beta chains numbering some 160 were designated cytomegalovirus-associated. Most CMV-associated TCR beta chains were later found to appear HLA-restricted.

Trimming took 3 bases from V and 3 from J, leaving 9 bases between them. This CDR3 is built from 13 residues. The V gene's germline CDR1 is SGHAT and CDR2 FQNNGV. Primers: 60 Vbeta forward and 13 Jbeta reverse. Only in-frame clones appear in the TCRdb table, and some are missing; sequencing was by immunoSEQ multiplex PCR. This sample has over 100,000 clones, with around 75% found just once. The rearrangement joins TRBV11-2 to TRBJ2-7, with D maybe TRBD1 (6 bases). Sequencing was done on a sample of PBMCs. This receptor was taken from a woman in her 30s in good health and CMV-seronegative. The CDR3 here is CASSLGHNYEQYF. The CDR3, as DNA: TGTGCCAGCAGCTTGGGACATAACTACGAGCAGTACTTC.